The present entry profiles one T cell receptor (beta chain) with its context. As yet, its antigen is unknown. The sample belongs to a study of graft-versus-host responses after intestinal transplantation. Repertoires were generated with immunoSEQ multiplex PCR, while TCRdb's copy carries only in-frame clones and drops some. Of approximately 130,000 clones in the sample, around nine tenths were seen once. Germline V gene data show CDR1 as MNHEY and CDR2 as SMNVEV (reference sequence). CDR3 length: 21 amino acids. V lost 1 base to trimming and J lost 0 bases; unmatched junction nucleotides: 15. The input for sequencing was unstimulated CD4+ T cells sorted from spleen or lymph node cells, taken before intestinal transplant. The sequence was obtained from a human donor who received an intestinal transplant. The chain has TRBV27 and TRBJ2-2; 9 bases are shared with TRBD2. The CDR3 is CASSLYPPGRAGGSNTGELFF. The CDR3 bases are TGTGCCAGCAGTTTATATCCGCCGGGTAGAGCGGGGGGCTCGAACACCGGGGAGCTGTTTTTT.